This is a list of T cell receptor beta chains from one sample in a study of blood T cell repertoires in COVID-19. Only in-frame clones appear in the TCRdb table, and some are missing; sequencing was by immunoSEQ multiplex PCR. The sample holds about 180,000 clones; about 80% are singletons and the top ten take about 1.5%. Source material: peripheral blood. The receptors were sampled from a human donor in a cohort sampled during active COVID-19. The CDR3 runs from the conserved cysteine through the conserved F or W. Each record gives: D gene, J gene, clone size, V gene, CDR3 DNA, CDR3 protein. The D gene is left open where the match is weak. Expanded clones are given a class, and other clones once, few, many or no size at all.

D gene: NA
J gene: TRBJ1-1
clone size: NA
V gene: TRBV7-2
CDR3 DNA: TGTGCCAGCAGCTTAGGGGGGGGGTGGCGGAACACTGAAGCTTTCTTT
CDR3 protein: CASSLGGGWRNTEAFF

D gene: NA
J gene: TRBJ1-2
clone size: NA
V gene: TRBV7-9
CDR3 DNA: TGTGCCAGCAGCTTGGGGGGGCGCTTGGATGGCTACACCTTC
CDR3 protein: CASSLGGRLDGYTF

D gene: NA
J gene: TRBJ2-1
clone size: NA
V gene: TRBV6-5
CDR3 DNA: TGTGCCAGCAGATTGTCAGGGTTGGGTGAGCAGTTCTTC
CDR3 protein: CASRLSGLGEQFF

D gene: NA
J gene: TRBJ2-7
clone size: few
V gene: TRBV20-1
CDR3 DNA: TGCAGTGCTGCAGGGTTCGAGCAGTACTTC
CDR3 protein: CSAAGFEQYF

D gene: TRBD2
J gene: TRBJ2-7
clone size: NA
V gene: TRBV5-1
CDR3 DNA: TGCGCCAGCAGCAATGGGGGACTAGGCGCCTACGAGCAGTACTTC
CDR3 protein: CASSNGGLGAYEQYF

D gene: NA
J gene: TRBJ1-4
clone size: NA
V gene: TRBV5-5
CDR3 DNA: TGTGCCAGCAGCTCCGGGGGGACTAATGAAAAACTGTTTTTT
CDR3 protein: CASSSGGTNEKLFF

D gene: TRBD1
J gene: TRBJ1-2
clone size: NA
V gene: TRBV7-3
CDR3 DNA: TGTGCCAGCAGCTTATCGGGACAGGGGCCGTACTATGGCTACACCTTC
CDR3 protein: CASSLSGQGPYYGYTF

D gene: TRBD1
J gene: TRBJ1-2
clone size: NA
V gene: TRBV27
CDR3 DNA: TGTGCCAGCAGTTTCCAGGGGGACTATGGCTACACCTTC
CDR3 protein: CASSFQGDYGYTF

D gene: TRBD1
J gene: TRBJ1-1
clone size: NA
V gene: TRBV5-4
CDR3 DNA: TGTGCCAGCAGATCCGGGACAGGGGTTACTGAAGCTTTCTTT
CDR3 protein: CASRSGTGVTEAFF

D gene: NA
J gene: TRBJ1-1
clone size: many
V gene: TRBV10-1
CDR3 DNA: TGCGCCAGCAGTACACCGGACACCACTGAAGCTTTCTTT
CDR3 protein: CASSTPDTTEAFF

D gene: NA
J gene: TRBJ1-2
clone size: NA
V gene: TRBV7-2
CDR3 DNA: TGTGCCAGCACCGGAGGGGGGGGCATTAGGTATGGCTACACCTTC
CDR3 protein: CASTGGGGIRYGYTF

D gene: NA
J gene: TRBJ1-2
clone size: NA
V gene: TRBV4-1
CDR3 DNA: TGCGCCAGCAGCCAAGTTAACAGAAACTATGGCTACACCTTC
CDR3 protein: CASSQVNRNYGYTF

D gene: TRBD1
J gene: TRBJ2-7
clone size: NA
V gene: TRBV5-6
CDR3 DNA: TGTGCCAGCAGCAATGGACAGGGTGCGGCCTACGAGCAGTACTTC
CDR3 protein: CASSNGQGAAYEQYF

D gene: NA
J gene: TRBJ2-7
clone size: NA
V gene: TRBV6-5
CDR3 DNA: TGTGCCAGCAGTACGTTGGGGGGCTCCTACGAGCAGTACTTC
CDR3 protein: CASSTLGGSYEQYF

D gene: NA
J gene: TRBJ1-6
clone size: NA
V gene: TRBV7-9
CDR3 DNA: TGTGCCAGCAGCTTAACCGGGGATAATTCACCCCTCCACTTT
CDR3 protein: CASSLTGDNSPLHF

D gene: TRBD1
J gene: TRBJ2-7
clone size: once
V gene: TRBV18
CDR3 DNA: TGTGCCAGCTCACCCGGACAGGAACCCTCCTACGAGCAGTACTTC
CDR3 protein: CASSPGQEPSYEQYF

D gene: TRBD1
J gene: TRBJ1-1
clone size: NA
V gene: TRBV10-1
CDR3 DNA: TGCGCCAGCAGCTCCGGGACAGCCCAAGGAACTGAAGCTTTCTTT
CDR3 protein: CASSSGTAQGTEAFF

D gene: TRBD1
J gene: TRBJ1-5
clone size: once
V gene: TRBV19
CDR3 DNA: TGTGCCAGTAGTACGCGGACAGGGATGAGCAATCAGCCCCAGCATTTT
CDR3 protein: CASSTRTGMSNQPQHF

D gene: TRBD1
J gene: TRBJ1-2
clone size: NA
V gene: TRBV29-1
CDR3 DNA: TGCAGCGTTACGGGACAGGGTGACTATGGCTACACCTTC
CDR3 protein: CSVTGQGDYGYTF

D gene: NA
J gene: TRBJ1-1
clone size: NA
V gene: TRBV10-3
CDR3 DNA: TGTGCCATCACCCAGAACACTGAAGCTTTCTTT
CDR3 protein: CAITQNTEAFF

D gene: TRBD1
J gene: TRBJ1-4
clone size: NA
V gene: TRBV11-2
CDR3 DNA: TGTGCCAGCAGCCCACCAGGGGGCGGTAATGAAAAACTGTTTTTT
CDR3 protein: CASSPPGGGNEKLFF

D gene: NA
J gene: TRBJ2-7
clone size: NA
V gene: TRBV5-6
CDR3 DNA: TGTGCCAGCAGTCCCCAAGGGGGGAGGGCAACGGGCGAGCAGTACTTC
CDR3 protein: CASSPQGGRATGEQYF

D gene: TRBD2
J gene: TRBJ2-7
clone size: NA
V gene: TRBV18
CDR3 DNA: TGTGCCAGCTCACCTTTAGGACTAGCGGGGGTGAGCTCCTACGAGCAGTACTTC
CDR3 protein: CASSPLGLAGVSSYEQYF

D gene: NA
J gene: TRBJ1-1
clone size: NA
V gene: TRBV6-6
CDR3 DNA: TGTGCCAGCAGTGGGGGCGGTGAAGCTTTCTTT
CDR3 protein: CASSGGGEAFF

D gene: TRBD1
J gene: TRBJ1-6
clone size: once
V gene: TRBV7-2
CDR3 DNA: TGTGCCAGCAGCTTCGGACAGGGCTATAATTCACCCCTCCACTTT
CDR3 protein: CASSFGQGYNSPLHF

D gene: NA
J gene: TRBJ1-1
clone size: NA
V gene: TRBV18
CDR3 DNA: TGTGCCAGCTCACCACTAGTCCCGTTCATGAACACTGAAGCTTTCTTT
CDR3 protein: CASSPLVPFMNTEAFF

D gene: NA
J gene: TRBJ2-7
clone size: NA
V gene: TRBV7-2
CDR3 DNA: TGTGCCAGCAGCTACCTCGGCTACGAGCAGTACTTC
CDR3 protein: CASSYLGYEQYF

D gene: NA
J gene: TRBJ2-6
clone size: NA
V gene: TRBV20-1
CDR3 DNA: TGCAGTGCTAGTGTGTCCAGGCTGGCCAACGTCCTGACTTTC
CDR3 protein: CSASVSRLANVLTF

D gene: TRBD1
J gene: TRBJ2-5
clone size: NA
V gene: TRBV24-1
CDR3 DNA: TGTGCCACCAGTGACCGGGGGGTGCATAGGGACAGGGCGCCAGAGACCCAGTACTTC
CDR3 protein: CATSDRGVHRDRAPETQYF

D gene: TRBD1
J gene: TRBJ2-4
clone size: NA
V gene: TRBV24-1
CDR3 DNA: TGTGCCACCAGCCCGGGACAGAAAAACATTCAGTACTTC
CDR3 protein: CATSPGQKNIQYF

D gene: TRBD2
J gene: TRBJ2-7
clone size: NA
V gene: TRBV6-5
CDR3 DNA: TGTGCCAGCAGTCTATACGGGGGGGCCTCCTACGAGCAGTACTTC
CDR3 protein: CASSLYGGASYEQYF

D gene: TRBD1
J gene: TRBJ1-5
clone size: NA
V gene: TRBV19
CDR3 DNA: TGTGCCAGTAGTACGACAGGGGGCTGGAGCAATCAGCCCCAGCATTTT
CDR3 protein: CASSTTGGWSNQPQHF

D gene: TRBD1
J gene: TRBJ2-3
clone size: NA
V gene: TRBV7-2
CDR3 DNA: TGTGCCAGCAGCTTACGGGACAGGTGGACAGATACGCAGTATTTT
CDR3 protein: CASSLRDRWTDTQYF

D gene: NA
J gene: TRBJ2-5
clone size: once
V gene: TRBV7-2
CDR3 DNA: TGTGCCAGCAGCCCTCGGGTGGGTCGAGAGACCCAGTACTTC
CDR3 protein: CASSPRVGRETQYF

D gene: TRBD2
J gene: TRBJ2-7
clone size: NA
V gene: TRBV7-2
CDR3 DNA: TGTGCCAGCAGCGCGTGGTCTGACGGGAGGGCCTACGAGCAGTACTTC
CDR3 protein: CASSAWSDGRAYEQYF

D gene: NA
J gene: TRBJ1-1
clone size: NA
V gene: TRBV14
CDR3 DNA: TGTGCCAGCAGCCAAGTATTAGGGGGGGCGGACACTGAAGCTTTCTTT
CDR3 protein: CASSQVLGGADTEAFF

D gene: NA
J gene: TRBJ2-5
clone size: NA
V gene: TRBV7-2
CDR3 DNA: TGTGCCAGCAGACCGATTGGACACCCTGGGGAGACCCAGTACTTC
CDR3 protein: CASRPIGHPGETQYF

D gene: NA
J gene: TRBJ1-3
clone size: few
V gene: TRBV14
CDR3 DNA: TGTGCCAGCAGCCAACTTGGGCCGGCCTCTGGAAACACCATATATTTT
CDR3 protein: CASSQLGPASGNTIYF

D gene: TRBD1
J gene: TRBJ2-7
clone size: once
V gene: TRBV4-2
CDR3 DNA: TGTGCCAGCAGCCAAGATGGGGCAGGGGGTAACTACGAGCAGTACTTC
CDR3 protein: CASSQDGAGGNYEQYF

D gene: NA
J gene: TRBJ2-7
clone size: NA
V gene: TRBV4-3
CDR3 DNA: TGCGCCAGCAGCCAAGATGCAGATTTCTCCTACGAGCAGTACTTC
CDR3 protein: CASSQDADFSYEQYF

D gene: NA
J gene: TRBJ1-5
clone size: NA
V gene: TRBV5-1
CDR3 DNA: TGCGCCAGCAGAAGGGAGAGCAATCAGCCCCAGCATTTT
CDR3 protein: CASRRESNQPQHF